A selection of T cell receptor beta chains follows, all from one sample in a study of cytomegalovirus exposure and HLA in healthy donors. Sequencing used immunoSEQ multiplex PCR; TCRdb keeps in-frame clones, though not all of them. Of some 180,000 clones in the sample, 70% to 80% were seen once. The sequencing sample was made of PBMCs. The receptors derive from a man younger than 35 in good health and CMV-seronegative. Each CDR3 is given with its conserved first and last residue. Fields, in order: D gene, J gene, V gene, clone size, CDR3 DNA, CDR3 protein. The D gene is left open where the match is weak. Clone size is not always given. Where it is, it says once, few, many or a class for expanded clones.

d_gene: -
j_gene: TRBJ1-2
v_gene: TRBV2
abundance: few
CDR3nt: TGTGCCAGCAGTGACAGAAACTATGGCTACACCTTC
CDR3aa: CASSDRNYGYTF

d_gene: TRBD1
j_gene: TRBJ2-7
v_gene: TRBV7-9
abundance: -
CDR3nt: TGTGCCAGCAGCTTGACAGGGTTGGGCTACGAGCAGTACTTC
CDR3aa: CASSLTGLGYEQYF

d_gene: TRBD2
j_gene: TRBJ2-7
v_gene: TRBV11-2
abundance: few
CDR3nt: TGTGCCAGCAGCTTAGATTCCGCGACCAGCGGGAGGGCATCCTACGAGCAGTACTTC
CDR3aa: CASSLDSATSGRASYEQYF

d_gene: -
j_gene: TRBJ2-5
v_gene: TRBV2
abundance: -
CDR3nt: TGTGCCAGCAGTGGGGCGTGGACCCAGTACTTC
CDR3aa: CASSGAWTQYF

d_gene: -
j_gene: TRBJ2-3
v_gene: TRBV6-6
abundance: -
CDR3nt: TGTGCCAGCAACAGGGACAGCACAGATACGCAGTATTTT
CDR3aa: CASNRDSTDTQYF

d_gene: TRBD1
j_gene: TRBJ1-6
v_gene: TRBV9
abundance: -
CDR3nt: TGTGCCAGCAGCGTAGTGGACAGGAAAAATTCACCCCTCCACTTT
CDR3aa: CASSVVDRKNSPLHF

d_gene: TRBD1
j_gene: TRBJ2-7
v_gene: TRBV4-3
abundance: -
CDR3nt: TGCGCCAGCAGCCCGACAGGGCAAGAGCAGTACTTC
CDR3aa: CASSPTGQEQYF

d_gene: -
j_gene: TRBJ2-7
v_gene: TRBV6-1
abundance: -
CDR3nt: TGTGTCTGCCGCGGGACGGATTCCTACGAGCAGTACTTC
CDR3aa: CVCRGTDSYEQYF

d_gene: TRBD2
j_gene: TRBJ2-1
v_gene: TRBV11-2
abundance: once
CDR3nt: TGTGCCAGCAGCCAGTGGACTAGCGGCTACAATGAGCAGTTCTTC
CDR3aa: CASSQWTSGYNEQFF

d_gene: TRBD2
j_gene: TRBJ2-5
v_gene: TRBV30
abundance: -
CDR3nt: TGTGCCTGGAGTCTGACGCTTAGCGGGGGTAGAGGGACCCAGTACTTC
CDR3aa: CAWSLTLSGGRGTQYF

d_gene: TRBD1
j_gene: TRBJ2-3
v_gene: TRBV19
abundance: -
CDR3nt: TGTGCCAGTAGTCGTAGACAGGGGGACACAGATACGCAGTATTTT
CDR3aa: CASSRRQGDTDTQYF

d_gene: -
j_gene: TRBJ1-4
v_gene: TRBV2
abundance: -
CDR3nt: TGTGCCAGCAGCGAAACGGACAGAGCTAGAGCTAATGAAAAACTGTTTTTT
CDR3aa: CASSETDRARANEKLFF

d_gene: -
j_gene: TRBJ1-1
v_gene: TRBV5-5
abundance: -
CDR3nt: TGTGCTAGCAGCTTGCGGGGGGAGGCCGCGAACACTGAAGCTTTCTTT
CDR3aa: CASSLRGEAANTEAFF

d_gene: -
j_gene: TRBJ1-2
v_gene: TRBV19
abundance: few
CDR3nt: TGTGCCAGTAGTCCGGACAGTTTTGGAAGCTACACCTTC
CDR3aa: CASSPDSFGSYTF

d_gene: TRBD1
j_gene: TRBJ1-2
v_gene: TRBV2
abundance: once
CDR3nt: TGTGCCAGCGGACGCCGGGACAGGGGGCGCGAAAACTATGGCTACACCTTC
CDR3aa: CASGRRDRGRENYGYTF

d_gene: TRBD1
j_gene: TRBJ1-2
v_gene: TRBV5-1
abundance: -
CDR3nt: TGCGCCAGCAGCCCCCGGGACAGGGGGCGCCCCTATGGCTACACCTTC
CDR3aa: CASSPRDRGRPYGYTF

d_gene: -
j_gene: TRBJ2-7
v_gene: TRBV6-5
abundance: -
CDR3nt: TGTGCCAGCAGTTACGAGTGGGCAGTCACCGAGCAGTACTTC
CDR3aa: CASSYEWAVTEQYF

d_gene: -
j_gene: TRBJ1-6
v_gene: TRBV7-7
abundance: -
CDR3nt: TGTGCTAGCGGAACCGGGACTAACGGTTCACCCCTCCACTTT
CDR3aa: CASGTGTNGSPLHF

d_gene: -
j_gene: TRBJ2-3
v_gene: TRBV29-1
abundance: -
CDR3nt: TGCAGCGTTGAGGGGACTAGCACAGATACGCAGTATTTT
CDR3aa: CSVEGTSTDTQYF

d_gene: -
j_gene: TRBJ2-5
v_gene: TRBV6-5
abundance: -
CDR3nt: TGTGCCAGCAGCCAACGGTTCCAAGAGACCCAGTACTTC
CDR3aa: CASSQRFQETQYF

d_gene: -
j_gene: TRBJ2-1
v_gene: TRBV9
abundance: -
CDR3nt: TGTGCCAGCAGCGTCAATGCGGGCCTATACAATGAGCAGTTCTTC
CDR3aa: CASSVNAGLYNEQFF

d_gene: TRBD2
j_gene: TRBJ2-7
v_gene: TRBV6-5
abundance: -
CDR3nt: TGTGCCAGCTCAAGCGGGGGCTCCTACGAGCAGTACTTC
CDR3aa: CASSSGGSYEQYF

d_gene: TRBD1
j_gene: TRBJ1-2
v_gene: TRBV7-2
abundance: -
CDR3nt: TGTGCCAGCAGCCCACGGGACAGGGGCTATGGCTACACCTTC
CDR3aa: CASSPRDRGYGYTF

d_gene: TRBD1
j_gene: TRBJ1-4
v_gene: TRBV5-6
abundance: -
CDR3nt: TGTGCCAGCAGCCTTCCAGGGGGTGTGGCTGAAAAACTGTTTTTT
CDR3aa: CASSLPGGVAEKLFF

d_gene: -
j_gene: TRBJ2-5
v_gene: TRBV5-1
abundance: -
CDR3nt: TGCGCCAGCAGCTTTGTGCGGCGGCAAGAGACCCAGTACTTC
CDR3aa: CASSFVRRQETQYF

d_gene: TRBD2
j_gene: TRBJ2-1
v_gene: TRBV5-4
abundance: -
CDR3nt: TGTGCCAGCAGCTTGGGGACTAGCGGGTTCTCCTACAATGAGCAGTTCTTC
CDR3aa: CASSLGTSGFSYNEQFF

d_gene: -
j_gene: TRBJ1-2
v_gene: TRBV5-4
abundance: once
CDR3nt: TGTGCCAGCAGCTTGGAGCAGGGGAATGGCTACACCTTC
CDR3aa: CASSLEQGNGYTF

d_gene: TRBD1
j_gene: TRBJ2-7
v_gene: TRBV6-5
abundance: -
CDR3nt: TGTGCCAGCAGTTACAAGGGCAGGGGGCCTAACGAGCAGTACTTC
CDR3aa: CASSYKGRGPNEQYF

d_gene: TRBD2
j_gene: TRBJ2-4
v_gene: TRBV30
abundance: -
CDR3nt: TGTGCCTGGAGTGGGTCTAGCGGGTTGCTAGCCAAAAACATTCAGTACTTC
CDR3aa: CAWSGSSGLLAKNIQYF

d_gene: -
j_gene: TRBJ1-1
v_gene: TRBV5-1
abundance: -
CDR3nt: TGCGCCAGCAGCCCAACAGGGCTCACTGAAGCTTTCTTT
CDR3aa: CASSPTGLTEAFF